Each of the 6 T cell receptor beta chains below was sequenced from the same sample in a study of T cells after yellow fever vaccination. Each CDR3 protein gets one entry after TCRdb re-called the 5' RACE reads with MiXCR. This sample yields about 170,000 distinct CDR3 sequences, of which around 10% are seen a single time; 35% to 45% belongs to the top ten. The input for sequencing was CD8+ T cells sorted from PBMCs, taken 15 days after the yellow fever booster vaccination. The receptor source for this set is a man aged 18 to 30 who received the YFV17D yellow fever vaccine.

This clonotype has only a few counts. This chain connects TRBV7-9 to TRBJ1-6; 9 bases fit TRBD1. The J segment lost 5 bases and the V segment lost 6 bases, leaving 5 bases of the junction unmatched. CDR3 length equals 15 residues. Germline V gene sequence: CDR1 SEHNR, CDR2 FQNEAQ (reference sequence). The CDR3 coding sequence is TGTGCCAGCAGACCAGACAGGGGGGATAATTCACCCCTCCACTTT. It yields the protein CASRPDRGDNSPLHF.

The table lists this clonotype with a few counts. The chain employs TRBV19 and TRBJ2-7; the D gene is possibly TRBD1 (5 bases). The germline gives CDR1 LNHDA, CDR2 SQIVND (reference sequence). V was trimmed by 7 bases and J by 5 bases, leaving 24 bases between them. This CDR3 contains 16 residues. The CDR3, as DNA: TGTGCCAGTACCCCCGGAAGGGGCGCAGGTTTCCACGAGCAGTACTTC. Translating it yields CASTPGRGAGFHEQYF.

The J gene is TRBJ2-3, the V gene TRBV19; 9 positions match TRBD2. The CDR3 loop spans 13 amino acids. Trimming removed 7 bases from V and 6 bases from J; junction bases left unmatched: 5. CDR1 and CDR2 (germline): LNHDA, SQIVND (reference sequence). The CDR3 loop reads CASMAGGSDTQYF. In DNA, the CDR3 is TGTGCCAGTATGGCGGGGGGGTCGGATACGCAGTATTTT.

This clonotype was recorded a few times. CDR3 nucleotides: TGTGCCAGCAGTTCCCGGGACAGGGGGCTCGACTATGGCTACACCTTC. Translating gives CASSSRDRGLDYGYTF. V is TRBV12-3 or TRBV12-4 and J is TRBJ1-2; 12 bases agree with TRBD1. The CDR3 loop spans 16 amino acids. With 4 bases clipped from V and 3 bases from J, the junction kept 6 bases outside the gene matches.

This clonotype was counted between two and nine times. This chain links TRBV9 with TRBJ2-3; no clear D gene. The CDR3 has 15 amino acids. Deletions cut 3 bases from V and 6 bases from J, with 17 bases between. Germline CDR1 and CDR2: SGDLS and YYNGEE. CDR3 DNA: TGTGCCAGCAGCGGCGGCCGGGCGGTTTTCGATACGCAGTATTTT. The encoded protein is CASSGGRAVFDTQYF. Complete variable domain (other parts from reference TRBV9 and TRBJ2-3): DSGVTQTPKHLITATGQRVTLRCSPRSGDLSVYWYQQSLDQGLQFLIQYYNGEERAKGNILERFSAQQFPDLHSELNLSSLELGDSALYFCASSGGRAVFDTQYFGPGTRLTVL.

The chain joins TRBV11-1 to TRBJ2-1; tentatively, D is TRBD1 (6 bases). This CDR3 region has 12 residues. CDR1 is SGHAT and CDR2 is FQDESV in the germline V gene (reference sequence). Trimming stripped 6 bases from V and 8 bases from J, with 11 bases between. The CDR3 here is CASRTGWDEQFF. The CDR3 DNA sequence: TGTGCCAGCAGAACAGGGTGGGATGAGCAGTTCTTC.